The next 14 T cell receptor beta chains were all read from a single sample in a study of blood T cell repertoires in COVID-19. The repertoire was sequenced with immunoSEQ multiplex PCR; TCRdb's copy has only in-frame clones and lacks some. The sample yields some 39,000 clones, 80% to 90% seen once. The sequencing input was peripheral blood. The source is a man aged 40-49 years with active COVID-19.

This clone is judged medium-sized. The chain is built from TRBV28 and TRBJ1-1; possibly TRBD1 for D (5 bases). With 4 bases removed from V and 1 base from J, the gap between germline ends came to 13 bases. The CDR3 length is 15 residues. Per the germline V gene, CDR1 is MDHEN and CDR2 is SYDVKM. CDR3 in amino acids: CASSSQTVWNTEAFF. DNA of the CDR3: TGTGCCAGCAGTTCTCAGACAGTGTGGAACACTGAAGCTTTCTTT.

This chain joins TRBV12-3 or TRBV12-4 and TRBJ2-5; TRBD1 is a possible D gene (5 bases). This CDR3 is 13 amino acids long. The V gene lost 5 bases and the J gene lost 3 bases, with 10 bases spanning the gap. DNA for the CDR3: TGTGCCAGCAGTCCACCGACAGAAGAGACCCAGTACTTC. It yields the protein CASSPPTEETQYF.

The chain is built from TRBV28 and TRBJ2-3; no reliable D call. The germline CDR1 and CDR2 sequences are MDHEN and SYDVKM. Trimming removed 7 bases at V and 1 base at J, with 12 bases between. The CDR3 contains 14 residues. CDR3 sequence reads: CASKMAGRTDTQYF. CDR3 DNA: TGTGCCAGCAAAATGGCTGGGCGCACAGATACGCAGTATTTT.

This clone was detected once. This chain links TRBV2 with TRBJ2-7; 10 bases are shared with TRBD2. V trimming: 6 bases; J trimming: 0 bases; junction bases outside the gene matches: 14. Per germline, CDR1 SNHLY and CDR2 FYNNEI. The CDR3 is made up of 18 amino acids. CDR3 sequence reads: CASRVIAGGISSSYEQYF. In DNA form, the CDR3 reads TGTGCCAGCAGAGTTATAGCGGGGGGAATTTCTAGCTCCTACGAGCAGTACTTC.

V gene TRBV4-1 combines with J gene TRBJ1-2, with a tentative D call TRBD1 (5 bases). CDR3 length equals 16 residues. V shed 0 bases and J shed 5 bases, with 16 bases lying between them. CDR1 is MGHRA and CDR2 is YSYEKL in the germline V gene. The CDR3 DNA is TGCGCCAGCAGCCAAGAACGGGGAGGGGCGGGGTATGGCTACACCTTC. As protein: CASSQERGGAGYGYTF.

The chain is built from TRBV4-2 and TRBJ2-5; D ambiguous. CDR3 length: 14 amino acids. V gave up 0 bases and J gave up 5 bases, with 10 bases separating them. The germline CDR1 and CDR2 sequences are LGHNA and YNFKEQ. The CDR3 DNA follows: TGTGCCAGCAGCCAAGATAGCAGAGGCGAGACCCAGTACTTC. Its protein product is CASSQDSRGETQYF.

The rearrangement links TRBV3-1 (or the pseudogene TRBV3-2) to TRBJ1-4, with TRBD1 as a possible D gene (6 bases). This CDR3 contains 15 residues. Trimming removed 1 base from V and 8 bases from J, with 14 bases in between. CDR1 and CDR2 from the germline V gene are LGHDT and YNNKEL (reference sequence). The CDR3 DNA follows: TGTGCCAGCAGCCAAGGACCTGGGGGCGAGGAAAAACTGTTTTTT. Encoded protein: CASSQGPGGEEKLFF.

V usage is TRBV5-1 and J usage is TRBJ2-5, with 7 bases fitting TRBD1. The CDR3 consists of 13 residues. Germline CDR1 SGHRS, CDR2 YFSETQ. The junction had 2 bases not matched to a gene; V was cut back by 5 bases and J by 1 base. CDR3 region: CASRRDSQETQYF. The CDR3 coding sequence is TGCGCCAGCAGGAGGGACAGCCAAGAGACCCAGTACTTC. Combining the CDR3 with reference TRBV5-1 and TRBJ2-5 gives the whole variable domain KAGVTQTPRYLIKTRGQQVTLSCSPISGHRSVSWYQQTPGQGLQFLFEYFSETQRNKGNFPGRFSGRQFSNSRSEMNVSTLELGDSALYLCASRRDSQETQYFGPGTRLLVL.

The CDR3 nucleotides are TGTGCCAGCAGCTTGGAGAGTTTGACCCAGTACTTC. This gives the protein CASSLESLTQYF. The chain couples TRBV5-6 to TRBJ2-5; D is unclear. The V end was cut by 0 bases, the J end by 7 bases, with 7 bases between. CDR1 SGHDT and CDR2 YYEEEE come from the germline V gene. The CDR3 runs to 12 residues.

The chain couples TRBV29-1 to TRBJ1-1; a weak D match, TRBD1 (5 bases). This CDR3 has 16 amino acids. Germline V gives CDR1 SQVTM, CDR2 ANQGSEA. Trimming shortened V by 6 bases and J by 0 bases, and 20 bases separated the two germline ends. The DNA for the CDR3 is TGCAGCGTGCTTAAGATGCCGGGACTGATGAACACTGAAGCTTTCTTT. This gives the protein CSVLKMPGLMNTEAFF.

V is TRBV28 and J is TRBJ2-1, with D possibly matching TRBD2 (6 bases). The CDR3 has 17 amino acids. CDR1 and CDR2 from the germline V gene are MDHEN and SYDVKM. V gave up 6 bases and J gave up 0 bases, with 18 bases separating them. The CDR3 DNA sequence: TGTGCCAGCAGCCTCTTCCTTAGCGGAAGCTCCTACAATGAGCAGTTCTTC. Encoded protein: CASSLFLSGSSYNEQFF. The complete variable domain, with remaining parts taken from reference TRBV28 and TRBJ2-1, reads DVKVTQSSRYLVKRTGEKVFLECVQDMDHENMFWYRQDPGLGLRLIYFSYDVKMKEKGDIPEGYSVSREKKERFSLILESASTNQTSMYLCASSLFLSGSSYNEQFFGPGTRLTVL.

The rearrangement links TRBV23-1 to TRBJ1-3, with D maybe TRBD1 (5 bases). TRBV23-1 is reported as an ORF; its role is uncertain. Trimming stripped 6 bases from V and 0 bases from J, with 21 bases between. CDR3 length equals 18 residues. CDR3 sequence: CASSSPGHSPCSGNTIYF. For the CDR3, the DNA is TGCGCCAGCAGCTCCCCTGGACACTCACCCTGCTCTGGAAACACCATATATTTT.

V gene TRBV6-1 combines with J gene TRBJ2-3; D remains unclear. Germline CDR1 and CDR2: MNHNS and SASEGT. The CDR3 sequence is 14 residues long. Trimming left V 2 bases short and J 0 bases short, with 6 bases between. CDR3 protein: CASSETYSTDTQYF. Written as DNA, the CDR3 is TGTGCCAGCAGTGAAACTTACAGCACAGATACGCAGTATTTT.

The rearrangement joins TRBV5-6 to TRBJ2-7; 8 bases fit TRBD1. From germline, CDR1 is SGHDT and CDR2 YYEEEE. The CDR3 extends over 18 amino acids. The V and J ends lost 4 bases and 5 bases, in that order; junction bases with no gene match: 20. The CDR3 protein is CASSHPPGPGGRAHEQYF. The CDR3 region has the DNA TGTGCCAGCAGCCACCCCCCTGGGCCAGGGGGCCGGGCCCACGAGCAGTACTTC. Combining the CDR3 with reference TRBV5-6 and TRBJ2-7 gives the whole variable domain DAGVTQSPTHLIKTRGQQVTLRCSPKSGHDTVSWYQQALGQGPQFIFQYYEEEERQRGNFPDRFSGHQFPNYSSELNVNALLLGDSALYLCASSHPPGPGGRAHEQYFGPGTRLTVT.